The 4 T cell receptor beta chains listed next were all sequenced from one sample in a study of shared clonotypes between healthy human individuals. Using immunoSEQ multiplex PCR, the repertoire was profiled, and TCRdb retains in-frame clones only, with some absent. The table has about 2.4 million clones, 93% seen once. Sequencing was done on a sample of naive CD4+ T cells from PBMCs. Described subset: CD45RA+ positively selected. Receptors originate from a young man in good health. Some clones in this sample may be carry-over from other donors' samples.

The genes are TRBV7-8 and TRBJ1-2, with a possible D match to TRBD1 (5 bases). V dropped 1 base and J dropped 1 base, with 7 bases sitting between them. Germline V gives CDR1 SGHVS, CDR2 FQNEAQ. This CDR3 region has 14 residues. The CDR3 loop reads CASSLGQLNYGYTF. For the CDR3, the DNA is TGTGCCAGCAGCTTAGGACAGCTTAACTATGGCTACACCTTC.

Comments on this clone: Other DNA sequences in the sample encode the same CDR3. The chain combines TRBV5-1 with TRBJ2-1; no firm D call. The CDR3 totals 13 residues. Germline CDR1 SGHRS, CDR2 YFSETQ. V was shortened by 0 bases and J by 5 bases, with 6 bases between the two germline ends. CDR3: CASSLVTDNEQFF. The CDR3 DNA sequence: TGCGCCAGCAGCTTGGTCACAGACAATGAGCAGTTCTTC.

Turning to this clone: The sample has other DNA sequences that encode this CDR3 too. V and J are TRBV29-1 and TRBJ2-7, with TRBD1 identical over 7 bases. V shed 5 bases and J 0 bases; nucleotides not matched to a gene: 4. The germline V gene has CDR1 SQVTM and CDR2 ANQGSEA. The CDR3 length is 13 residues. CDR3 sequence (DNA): TGCAGCGTTCGACAGGGCAGCTCCTACGAGCAGTACTTC. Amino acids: CSVRQGSSYEQYF.

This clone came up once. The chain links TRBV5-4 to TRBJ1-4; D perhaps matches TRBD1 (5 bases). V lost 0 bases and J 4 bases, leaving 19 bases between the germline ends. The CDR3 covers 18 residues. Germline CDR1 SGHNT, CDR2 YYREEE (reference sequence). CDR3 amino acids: CASSLVSGPQGFNEKLFF. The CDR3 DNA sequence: TGTGCCAGCAGCTTGGTATCGGGTCCGCAGGGATTTAATGAAAAACTGTTTTTT.